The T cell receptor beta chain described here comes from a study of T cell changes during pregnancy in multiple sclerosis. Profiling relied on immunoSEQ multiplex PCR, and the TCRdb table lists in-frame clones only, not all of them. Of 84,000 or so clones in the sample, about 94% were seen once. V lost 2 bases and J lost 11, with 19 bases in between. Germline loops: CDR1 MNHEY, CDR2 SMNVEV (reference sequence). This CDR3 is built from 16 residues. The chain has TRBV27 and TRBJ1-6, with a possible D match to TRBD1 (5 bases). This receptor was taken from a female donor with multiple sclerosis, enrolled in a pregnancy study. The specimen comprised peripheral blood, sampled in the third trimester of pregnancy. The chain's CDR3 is CASSLGAHGGRAPLHF. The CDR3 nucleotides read TGTGCCAGCAGTTTAGGGGCCCACGGCGGGAGAGCACCCCTCCACTTT.